This T cell receptor beta chain was captured by sequencing in a study of Ad26.COV2.S vaccination and SARS-CoV-2 variants. Study-wide findings and caveats: Spike-specific responses of CD8+ and CD4+ T cells were reported to display substantial breadth after vaccination. Quantification of TCR breadth and depth may have yielded underestimates of total T cell responses.

Assay: immunoSEQ multiplex PCR; the TCRdb copy retains only in-frame clones and omits some. The table lists around 320,000 clones, around four fifths of them singletons. This clone has just a few counts. The antigen is not known. Documented treatment: approximately 18 received Ad26.COV2.S at low or high dose, single or two shots; 5 received placebo; per-sample allocation not given. Day 63 after the first vaccine or placebo injection was the time point for sampling. The origin of this receptor is a person between 18 and 65 years old who received the Ad26.COV2.S COVID-19 vaccine or a placebo. Here the sequenced sample was peripheral blood, taken in a trial of Ad26.COV2.S vaccine versus placebo.

DNA for the CDR3: TGTGCCAGCAGTGTCGGGACGACTTACTCTGGAAACACCATATATTTT. Translating it yields CASSVGTTYSGNTIYF. The rearrangement joins TRBV2 to TRBJ1-3; tentatively, D is TRBD1 (5 bases). V was pared by 4 bases and J by 0 bases, with 13 bases between. The CDR3 is 16 amino acids. Germline V gene sequence: CDR1 SNHLY, CDR2 FYNNEI.